This T cell receptor (beta chain) was found in a study of cytomegalovirus exposure and HLA in healthy donors. Germline V gene sequence: CDR1 MDHEN, CDR2 SYDVKM. CDR3 length equals 14 residues. J lost 3 bases, V lost 7 bases, and 6 bases had no gene match. 13 Jbeta primers and 60 Vbeta primers were used for the PCR. The method was immunoSEQ multiplex PCR; TCRdb's version includes in-frame clones alone and lacks a portion of them. The data contain about 200,000 clones, approximately 85% of them singletons. Sequenced: PBMCs. This sequence originates from a woman aged 50 to 60 in good health and CMV-seronegative. The rearrangement links TRBV28 to TRBJ1-5; 7 nucleotides line up with TRBD1. The CDR3 spells CASKTGTANQPQHF. CDR3 nucleotide sequence: TGTGCCAGCAAAACCGGGACAGCCAATCAGCCCCAGCATTTT.